The 24 T cell receptor beta chains below all came from one sample that was sequenced in a study of blood T cell repertoires in COVID-19. The protocol was immunoSEQ multiplex PCR, while the TCRdb copy is restricted to in-frame clones and leaves out a portion. Of about 330,000 clones detected, approximately 88% appear once; the ten largest clones hold more than 3%. Input material: peripheral blood. Every receptor here comes from a woman aged 50 to 65 with active or convalescent COVID-19.

The rearrangement uses TRBV12-5 and TRBJ2-1; D perhaps matches TRBD1 (6 bases). The V end was cut by 3 bases, the J end by 4 bases, with 13 bases between. CDR1 is LGHNT and CDR2 is FRNRAP in the germline V gene. The CDR3 length is 15 residues. As DNA, the CDR3 is TGTGCTAGTGGTTTTTGGGACAAGACTTACAATGAGCAGTTCTTC. Its translation: CASGFWDKTYNEQFF.

The J gene is TRBJ2-5, the V gene TRBV7-6; TRBD2 might be the D (6 bases). There are 13 residues in the CDR3. The germline gives CDR1 SGHVS, CDR2 FNYEAQ. Trimming removed 6 bases from V and 4 bases from J, with 12 bases in between. The CDR3 DNA is TGTGCCAGCAGTCCCGGGACTTTAGAGACCCAGTACTTC. It yields the protein CASSPGTLETQYF.

The rearrangement joins TRBV6-5 to TRBJ1-6, with 7 nucleotides matching TRBD1. The CDR3 has 15 amino acids. Trimming at V came to 0 bases and at J to 7 bases, leaving 3 bases not matched to a gene. The V gene's germline CDR1 is MNHEY and CDR2 SVGAGI. CDR3 DNA sequence: TGTGCCAGCAGTTACTCTGGGACAGCCAATTCACCCCTCCACTTT. Its translation: CASSYSGTANSPLHF.

V usage is TRBV30 and J usage is TRBJ1-2; the match to TRBD1 covers 12 bases. The J segment lost 4 bases and the V segment lost 5 bases, leaving 2 bases of the junction unmatched. The CDR3 is 13 residues long. Per germline, CDR1 GTSNPN and CDR2 SVGIG (reference sequence). CDR3 loop: CAWGDRGPYGYTF. DNA for the CDR3: TGTGCCTGGGGGGACAGGGGGCCCTATGGCTACACCTTC.

V usage is TRBV30 and J usage is TRBJ2-5, with 11 bases that match TRBD2. This CDR3 region has 17 residues. CDR1 is GTSNPN, CDR2 SVGIG, per germline (reference sequence). After removal of 2 bases from V and 3 bases from J, the junction contained 11 bases not matched to a gene. The CDR3 reads CAWSTSGGRAFKETQYF. In DNA, the CDR3 is TGTGCCTGGAGTACTAGCGGGGGACGGGCCTTTAAAGAGACCCAGTACTTC.

V is TRBV4-1 and J is TRBJ2-7; 11 bases match TRBD2. V dropped 3 bases and J dropped 2; count of bases not matched to a gene: 6. Germline V gene sequence: CDR1 MGHRA, CDR2 YSYEKL. This CDR3 spans 16 amino acids. The CDR3, as DNA: TGCGCCAGCAGCCAGGCATCACTAGCGGGGGCCTACGAGCAGTACTTC. As protein: CASSQASLAGAYEQYF.

The chain couples TRBV9 to TRBJ2-5, with 8 bases fitting TRBD2. The CDR3 consists of 14 residues. Trimming took 2 bases from V and 2 from J; bases not matched to a gene: 2. Germline values: CDR1 SGDLS, CDR2 YYNGEE. The CDR3 sequence is CASSVSGGQETQYF. The CDR3 bases are TGTGCCAGCAGCGTCTCGGGGGGGCAAGAGACCCAGTACTTC.

The V and J genes are TRBV7-9 and TRBJ2-1; D gene unclear. The length of the CDR3 is 13 residues. Trimming removed 11 bases at V and 6 bases at J, with 17 bases between. Germline V lookup: CDR1 SEHNR, CDR2 FQNEAQ (reference sequence). The CDR3 DNA sequence: TGTGCCCGGATGGCTAGTCGTGTCAATGAGCAGTTCTTC. Its protein is CARMASRVNEQFF.

The chain is built from TRBV10-3 and TRBJ2-3; TRBD2 aligns across 8 bases. This CDR3 has 15 residues. The germline V gene has CDR1 ENHRY and CDR2 SYGVKD. Trimming at V came to 3 bases and at J to 6 bases, leaving 8 bases not matched to a gene. The CDR3 here is CAISDPPAGVDTQYF. For the CDR3, the DNA is TGTGCCATCAGTGACCCCCCAGCGGGAGTGGATACGCAGTATTTT.

CDR3 DNA: TGTGCCAGCAGTGAAATTAGACAGGCAGAGCAGTACTTC. This gives the protein CASSEIRQAEQYF. The chain recombines TRBV6-1 with TRBJ2-7; possibly TRBD1 for D (6 bases). The CDR3 is made up of 13 amino acids. V shed 2 bases and J shed 7 bases, with 12 bases lying between them. Per the germline V gene, CDR1 is MNHNS and CDR2 is SASEGT.

The CDR3 sequence: CASSAPGQGSPEAFF. The CDR3 nucleotides are TGTGCCAGCAGTGCACCGGGACAGGGATCCCCTGAAGCTTTCTTT. The J gene is TRBJ1-1, the V gene TRBV28, with 9 nucleotides matching TRBD1. The V gene end was trimmed by 5 bases and the J gene end by 6 bases; junction bases not matched to a gene: 10. The CDR3 extends over 15 amino acids. CDR1 and CDR2 (germline): MDHEN, SYDVKM.

The CDR3 sequence is CSVELDKYNEQFF. CDR3 DNA: TGCAGCGTTGAACTGGACAAATACAATGAGCAGTTCTTC. V gene TRBV29-1 combines with J gene TRBJ2-1, with D perhaps TRBD1 (5 bases). The germline gives CDR1 SQVTM, CDR2 ANQGSEA. The length of the CDR3 is 13 residues. The V end was cut by 2 bases, the J end by 4 bases, with 9 bases between.

The CDR3 DNA reads TGTGCCAGCAGCCAAGACGCGGGGGCGGGTAACATTCAGTACTTC. Its translation: CASSQDAGAGNIQYF. This sequence joins TRBV4-2 and TRBJ2-4; D may be TRBD2 (7 bases). CDR1 is LGHNA, CDR2 YNFKEQ, per germline. With 0 bases removed from V and 7 bases from J, the gap between germline ends came to 13 bases. The CDR3 consists of 15 residues.

The V and J genes are TRBV5-5 and TRBJ1-1, with 9 bases aligning to TRBD1. The CDR3 extends over 16 amino acids. From germline, CDR1 is SGHKS and CDR2 YYEKEE (reference sequence). With 2 bases clipped from V and 1 base from J, the junction kept 6 bases outside the gene matches. For the CDR3, the DNA is TGTGCCAGCAGCTTCACGTTGGGACAGGGGAACACTGAAGCTTTCTTT. Its protein is CASSFTLGQGNTEAFF. The full variable domain, in which reference TRBV5-5 and TRBJ1-1 provide the parts outside the CDR3, is DAGVTQSPTHLIKTRGQQVTLRCSPISGHKSVSWYQQVLGQGPQFIFQYYEKEERGRGNFPDRFSARQFPNYSSELNVNALLLGDSALYLCASSFTLGQGNTEAFFGQGTRLTVV.

The chain has TRBV19 and TRBJ1-5; a possible D gene is TRBD1 (5 bases). The CDR3 loop spans 14 amino acids. The V gene's germline CDR1 is LNHDA and CDR2 SQIVND (reference sequence). The V end lost 2 bases, the J end lost 3 bases, and 8 bases lay between the germline ends. CDR3 in amino acids: CASSIQGNNQPQHF. As DNA, the CDR3 is TGTGCCAGTAGTATACAGGGAAACAATCAGCCCCAGCATTTT. Drawing the rest from reference TRBV19 and TRBJ1-5, the complete variable domain is DGGITQSPKYLFRKEGQNVTLSCEQNLNHDAMYWYRQDPGQGLRLIYYSQIVNDFQKGDIAEGYSVSREKKESFPLTVTSAQKNPTAFYLCASSIQGNNQPQHFGDGTRLSIL.

The CDR3 DNA reads TGTGCCAGCAGCCAGACAGGGGGAGGCACTGAAGCTTTCTTT. Translated: CASSQTGGGTEAFF. The rearrangement joins TRBV7-9 to TRBJ1-1, with 9 bases fitting TRBD1. The J segment lost 4 bases and the V segment lost 5 bases, leaving 5 bases of the junction unmatched. The CDR3 spans 14 residues. Germline assignment: CDR1 SEHNR and CDR2 FQNEAQ (reference sequence).

The table lists this clone with a few counts. V is TRBV6-6 and J is TRBJ1-2; tentative D call: TRBD1 (6 bases). There are 18 residues in the CDR3. V gave up 5 bases and J gave up 0 bases, with 22 bases separating them. CDR1 and CDR2 (germline): MNHNY, SVGAGI (reference sequence). For the CDR3, the DNA is TGTGCCAGCAGTCTCGGCGGGTTAGGGGGTTCTTCTAACTATGGCTACACCTTC. It codes for CASSLGGLGGSSNYGYTF.

This chain joins TRBV27 and TRBJ2-5; 11 bases map to TRBD1. Germline CDR1 reads MNHEY; CDR2 reads SMNVEV (reference sequence). The CDR3 consists of 18 residues. With 5 bases clipped from V and 5 bases from J, the junction kept 16 bases outside the gene matches. The CDR3 sequence is CASSPKTTRTGGAETQYF. The CDR3 coding sequence is TGTGCCAGCAGTCCGAAAACCACTAGGACAGGGGGCGCGGAGACCCAGTACTTC.

The chain joins TRBV20-1 to TRBJ2-7; possible D gene TRBD1, 5 bases. CDR1 is DFQATT, CDR2 SNEGSKA, per germline (reference sequence). V was cut by 3 bases and J by 3 bases, with 21 bases left in between. The CDR3 contains 16 residues. The CDR3 sequence is CSASLAWQGKGYEQYF. The CDR3 DNA is TGCAGTGCTAGTCTGGCGTGGCAGGGAAAGGGCTACGAGCAGTACTTC.

The V call is TRBV29-1, the J call TRBJ1-1; 8 positions match TRBD1. The CDR3 contains 15 residues. CDR1 and CDR2 from the germline V gene are SQVTM and ANQGSEA. The J segment lost 3 bases and the V segment lost 7 bases, leaving 13 bases of the junction unmatched. CDR3 DNA: TGCAGCGCACCTAGGCAGGGGGCGGGGGACACTGAAGCTTTCTTT. Protein: CSAPRQGAGDTEAFF.

The chain links TRBV19 to TRBJ2-4; 12 bases map to TRBD1. Unmatched junction bases numbered 5, after V lost 1 base and J lost 1 base. CDR3 length: 18 residues. CDR1 is LNHDA and CDR2 is SQIVND in the germline V gene (reference sequence). CDR3 sequence reads: CASSIVGQGALAKNIQYF. The CDR3 nucleotides read TGTGCCAGTAGTATAGTGGGACAGGGGGCGCTGGCCAAAAACATTCAGTACTTC.

This chain's CDR3 is CASSLLGYEQYF. DNA of the CDR3: TGTGCCAGCAGTTTACTAGGCTACGAGCAGTACTTC. The chain employs TRBV28 and TRBJ2-7; D unclear. Germline lookup yields CDR1 MDHEN and CDR2 SYDVKM. V lost 2 bases to trimming and J lost 3 bases, with 5 bases between them. The CDR3 loop spans 12 amino acids.

The chain joins TRBV6-6 to TRBJ1-1, with TRBD1 matching over 7 bases. The CDR3 length is 12 residues. Unmatched junction bases numbered 8, after V lost 6 bases and J lost 10 bases. Germline V gene data show CDR1 as MNHNY and CDR2 as SVGAGI (reference sequence). CDR3 region: CASSLGQVRAFF. The CDR3 DNA follows: TGTGCCAGCAGCCTCGGACAGGTCAGAGCTTTCTTT.

This rearrangement joins TRBV3-1 (or the pseudogene TRBV3-2) to TRBJ2-7; TRBD1 matches 10 bases. Per germline, CDR1 LGHDT and CDR2 YNNKEL (reference sequence). J gave up 3 bases and V 1 base, and 6 bases lay outside the gene matches. The CDR3 has 16 amino acids. CDR3 coding DNA: TGTGCCAGCAGCCAAGCGGGACAGGGGTTTGTCTACGAGCAGTACTTC. This codes for CASSQAGQGFVYEQYF.